The 2 T cell receptor beta chains below all came from one sample that was sequenced in a study of blood T cells in healthy people across ages (dated by TCRdb to between 2014 and 2017). The method behind the library was 5' RACE. TCRdb names Illumina HiSeq 2500 as the instrument used. A second about 7 to 11 cycle PCR used a sample-barcoded 5' primer and a J-beta primer mix. TCRdb reanalyzed the raw reads on its own, using fastp at Q25 for trimming and MiXCR for clone calling, and kept in-frame beta chains. Rows with a matching CDR3 protein are joined into one entry that keeps the most common DNA and genes. This sample is represented by about 1.8 million distinct CDR3 sequences; roughly 49% of them were singletons. 2.1% of the sample rests with the top ten. The specimen sequenced was blood. These receptors all stem from a woman in her forties in good health.

This clonotype was seen more than once but under ten times. Here the CDR3 reads CASSLGRALPPIYNEQFF. The DNA for the CDR3 is TGCGCCAGCAGCTTGGGTCGGGCTCTACCCCCGATCTACAATGAGCAGTTCTTC. The J gene is TRBJ2-1, the V gene TRBV5-1; D is unresolved. Germline CDR1 and CDR2: SGHRS and YFSETQ. The CDR3 extends over 18 amino acids. Trimming removed 0 bases from V and 3 bases from J, with 19 bases in between.

This clonotype occurred a few times. The chain employs TRBV20-1 and TRBJ2-3, with 9 bases identical to TRBD2. Germline CDR1 DFQATT, CDR2 SNEGSKA (reference sequence). The CDR3 length is 15 residues. With V trimmed by 5 bases and J by 3 bases, 9 bases remained unmatched. CDR3 loop: CSAGLRGGVTDTQYF. Written as DNA, the CDR3 is TGCAGTGCTGGGCTGCGCGGGGGGGTAACAGATACGCAGTATTTT.